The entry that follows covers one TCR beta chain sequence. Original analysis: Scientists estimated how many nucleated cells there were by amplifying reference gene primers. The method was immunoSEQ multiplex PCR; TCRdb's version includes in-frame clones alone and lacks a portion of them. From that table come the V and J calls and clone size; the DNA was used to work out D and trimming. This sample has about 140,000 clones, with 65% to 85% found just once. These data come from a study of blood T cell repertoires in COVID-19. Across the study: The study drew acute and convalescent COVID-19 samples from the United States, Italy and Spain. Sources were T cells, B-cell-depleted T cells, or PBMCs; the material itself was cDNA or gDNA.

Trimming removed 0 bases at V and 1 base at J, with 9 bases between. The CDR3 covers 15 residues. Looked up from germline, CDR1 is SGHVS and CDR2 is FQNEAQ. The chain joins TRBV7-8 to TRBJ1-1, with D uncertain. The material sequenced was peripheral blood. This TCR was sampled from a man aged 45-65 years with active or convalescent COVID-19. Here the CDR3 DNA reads TGTGCCAGCAGCTTAGCGCTACAGTCGAACACTGAAGCTTTCTTT. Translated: CASSLALQSNTEAFF.